One and the same sample provided the 5 T cell receptor beta chains below, sequenced in a study of shared clonotypes between healthy human individuals. Sequencing was performed with immunoSEQ multiplex PCR; in TCRdb, only in-frame clones are kept and a portion is missing. Of millions of clones listed, 85% to 95% are singletons. Naive-designated CD8 cells lacked CD45RO, were positively enriched for CCR7, and omitted terminally differentiated effector memory CD45RA+ cells. The sequenced sample was naive CD8+ T cells sorted from blood. These receptors all stem from a man aged 18-30 years in good health.

The CDR3 reads CAWSLEDEQYF. In DNA form, the CDR3 reads TGTGCCTGGAGCCTGGAGGACGAGCAGTACTTC. This chain links TRBV30 with TRBJ2-7, with D possibly matching TRBD2 (5 bases). In germline, CDR1 is GTSNPN, CDR2 SVGIG (reference sequence). The CDR3 contains 11 residues. V lost 3 bases and J 5 bases, leaving 8 bases between the germline ends.

This chain links TRBV10-1 with TRBJ2-3; TRBD2 aligns across 14 bases. This CDR3 comprises 17 residues. Looked up from germline, CDR1 is WNHNN and CDR2 is SYGVQD (reference sequence). V was pared by 5 bases and J by 1 base, with 5 bases of the junction left unmatched. The CDR3 region is CASSPGTSGGRTDTQYF. The DNA of the CDR3 is TGCGCCAGCAGTCCCGGGACTAGCGGGGGTCGCACAGATACGCAGTATTTT.

This chain uses TRBV6-6 with TRBJ2-5, with D possibly being TRBD1 (6 bases). The CDR3 runs 14 residues. With 7 bases removed from V and 1 base from J, the gap between germline ends came to 13 bases. CDR1 is MNHNY and CDR2 is SVGAGI in the germline V gene (reference sequence). The CDR3 sequence is CASTLTGLQETQYF. The CDR3 coding sequence is TGTGCCAGCACCCTCACAGGGCTCCAAGAGACCCAGTACTTC.

This clone came up once. The rearrangement joins TRBV6-1 to TRBJ2-6, with 11 bases identical to TRBD2. The CDR3 has 19 residues. The germline V gene encodes CDR1 MNHNS and CDR2 SASEGT. V gave up 4 bases and J gave up 4 bases; unmatched junction bases: 12. The CDR3 bases are TGTGCCAGCAGTGTACAACTAGCGGGGGCCTGGGAAGGGGCCAACGTCCTGACTTTC. Residues: CASSVQLAGAWEGANVLTF.

The rearrangement links TRBV4-1 to TRBJ2-1; D call uncertain. V lost 1 base to trimming and J lost 1 base, with 11 bases between them. The CDR3 is made up of 16 amino acids. The germline gives CDR1 MGHRA, CDR2 YSYEKL. CDR3: CASSQVDSPSYNEQFF. The CDR3 DNA reads TGCGCCAGCAGCCAAGTTGACTCCCCGTCCTACAATGAGCAGTTCTTC.